Sequencing of this T cell receptor beta chain was carried out in a study of OX40 agonist ivuxolimab in advanced cancers. In the study overall: Patients with prior anti-PD-1, anti-PD-L1 or anti-CTLA-4 therapy were eligible; less than 50% had some. In three patients, partial responses were observed, one with hepatocellular carcinoma and two with cutaneous melanoma.

Regarding the study as a whole: At 0.1 to 3.0 mg/kg, CD4+ and CD8+ blood T cells expanded clonally by week 6.

Using immunoSEQ multiplex PCR, the repertoire was profiled, and TCRdb retains in-frame clones only, with some absent. The sample gives some 55,000 clones, over 70% of which show up once; 4% to 4.5% is in the top ten. Turning to this clone: Its antigen is as yet unknown.

This TCR was recovered from an adult with an advanced solid tumor such as melanoma, head and neck, liver or kidney cancer. The source was CD4+ or CD8+ T cells sorted from blood, collected in a trial of the OX40 agonist ivuxolimab.

CDR3 in amino acids: CASSEYSGRAGNTIYF. The CDR3 DNA reads TGTGCCAGCAGTGAATATTCTGGCAGGGCTGGAAACACCATATATTTT. The rearrangement joins TRBV25-1 to TRBJ1-3, with D maybe TRBD1 (5 bases). The CDR3 extends over 16 amino acids. The ends were cut back, 0 bases at V and 2 bases at J, with 11 bases in the middle. Germline V gene data show CDR1 as MGHDK and CDR2 as SYGVNS.